This TCR beta chain was identified in a study of identical twins. J lost 11 bases, V lost 0 bases, and 26 bases had no gene match. The CDR3 consists of 21 residues. Germline V lookup: CDR1 LGHDT, CDR2 YNNKEL (reference sequence). Unique molecular identifiers were present on the cDNA, and a universal primer site came from template switching. MiXCR was run by TCRdb on the 5' RACE reads, yielding one entry per CDR3 protein. The table has 1.5 million to 2 million distinct CDR3 sequences, around 33% seen once; the top ten hold 0.27%. As concerns this clonotype: Its antigen is unknown.

There were only healthy Caucasians among the donors. Study-wide points: A cross-sectional statistical analysis, not follow-up of the same donors, supported the conclusions. Abundant cord blood beta clonotypes carried fewer insertions; memory repertoires showed none.

This TCR came from a newborn girl in good health. The genes are TRBV3-1 and TRBJ2-5, with TRBD2 identical over 11 bases. Sequencing was done on a sample of cord blood. CDR3 sequence (DNA): TGTGCCAGCAGCCAAGATTCTGTCCTAGCGGGAGGAATAAGCTCCTACAATGAGCAGTACTTC. Encoded protein: CASSQDSVLAGGISSYNEQYF.